This entry lists 3 T cell receptor beta chains sequenced from one sample in a study of T cell repertoires in cytomegalovirus infection. MiXCR, applied by TCRdb to the reads, yields one record per CDR3 protein. This sample has approximately 500,000 distinct CDR3 sequences; around 11% occur once, and the top ten carry 10%. Sequenced input: PBMCs. All receptors come from a human donor in good health (CMV status not recorded). Some clones in this sample may be carry-over from other donors' samples.

The chain joins TRBV4-2 to TRBJ1-1; unclear D gene. CDR1 is LGHNA, CDR2 YNFKEQ, per germline. Trimming pared 4 bases from V and 3 bases from J, leaving 12 bases between. CDR3 length equals 14 residues. CDR3 in DNA: TGTGCCAGCAGCCCGTCCGGACTGCACACTGAAGCTTTCTTT. Translation: CASSPSGLHTEAFF.

This clonotype has just a few counts. This rearrangement joins TRBV12-5 to TRBJ2-1; TRBD1 is a possible D gene (5 bases). V dropped 1 base and J dropped 16 bases, with 11 bases sitting between them. Germline V CDR1 and CDR2: LGHNT, FRNRAP. The CDR3 has 11 residues. The CDR3 loop reads CASGLGQRGFF. CDR3 nucleotides: TGTGCTAGTGGTTTGGGACAGCGAGGATTCTTC.

The chain employs TRBV28 and TRBJ2-3; 8 positions agree with TRBD2. Germline V gives CDR1 MDHEN, CDR2 SYDVKM. Trimming removed 6 bases from V and 1 base from J; junction bases left unmatched: 9. The CDR3 is 16 amino acids. CDR3 region: CASSPTLTSGTDTQYF. CDR3 DNA: TGTGCCAGCAGCCCAACCCTGACTAGCGGCACAGATACGCAGTATTTT.